The 2 T cell receptor beta chains below come from one sample, sequenced in a study of Ad26.COV2.S vaccination and SARS-CoV-2 variants. As for treatment: around 19 received Ad26.COV2.S at low or high dose, single or two shots; five or six received placebo; per-sample allocation not given. On day 63 after the first injection, vaccine and placebo recipients gave samples. Sequenced by immunoSEQ multiplex PCR; TCRdb stores in-frame clones only, minus some. The data show around 380,000 clones, 88% seen once. The sequenced sample was peripheral blood, obtained in a trial of Ad26.COV2.S vaccine versus placebo. All receptors come from a person between 18 and 65 years old who received the Ad26.COV2.S COVID-19 vaccine or a placebo.

This chain joins TRBV5-1 and TRBJ1-1; D is unclear. Between the trimmed V and J ends, which lost 4 bases and 6 bases, there was a span of 25 bases. The germline gives CDR1 SGHRS, CDR2 YFSETQ. The CDR3 has 17 amino acids. CDR3 coding DNA: TGCGCCAGCAGCCAGGCCCCGGGTGTGGCTGAAAGCGCTGAAGCTTTCTTT. Protein: CASSQAPGVAESAEAFF.

The chain links TRBV15 to TRBJ2-1; D is unclear. Trimming pared 0 bases from V and 10 bases from J, leaving 10 bases between. Per the germline V gene, CDR1 is LNHNV and CDR2 is YYDKDF (reference sequence). The CDR3 length is 13 residues. The CDR3 coding sequence is TGTGCCACCAGCAGAGATCCCCTGATGGAGCAGTTCTTC. Protein product: CATSRDPLMEQFF.